The entry below gives a single T cell receptor beta chain sequence along with its context. Its antigen remains unidentified. There are no base qualities to consult, and no much larger clone falls within one base. This entry comes from a study of regulatory T cells in long-lasting Graves disease (dated by TCRdb to about 2021). Background for the entire study: Persistent Graves' disease was defined as persistently positive TSH receptor autoantibodies together with antithyroid drug treatment for over 5 years. Peripheral blood TCR sequencing and RNA sequencing compared persistent Graves' disease patients with newly diagnosed Graves' disease patients. A total of about 33 samples were covered by TCR sequencing, comprising about 13 persistent and approximately 20 newly diagnosed Graves' disease patients. Persistent Graves' disease patients in the clinical cohort had taken antithyroid drugs for about 9.7 years on average. The study took place in China and was registered as a clinical trial.

The time point label, read with the paper, signifies: persistent/refractory GD, antithyroid drugs over 5 years with positive TRAb. For both TCR sequencing and RNA sequencing, RNA was extracted from PBMCs using TRIzol. The diagnosis of Graves' disease followed American Thyroid Association guidelines. The patients came from an endocrinology department in Xi'an, China. From each patient, approximately 9.9 milliliters of peripheral blood was collected into an EDTA anticoagulant tube. Ficoll Paque Plus density gradient separation was used to isolate PBMCs, and no further T cell sorting was done. An Agilent 2100 Bioanalyzer and agarose gel were used to assess RNA quality, and a NanoDrop 2000 was used to measure RNA concentration. Library preparation employed multiplex PCR. These reads were obtained on an Illumina HiSeq 4000. TCR beta libraries were built with iRepertoire HTBI primers and Arm-PCR amplification of CDR3 regions. PCR products were gel purified before sequencing. In the original analysis: A total of some 65 TRBV and some 13 TRBJ segments were identified across samples and were used for gene usage analysis of CDR3 amino acid clonotypes. COPE and FqMerger were used to merge the filtered high-quality paired reads into contigs. BLAST was used to align contigs to the IMGT TRBV, TRBD and TRBJ reference genes, and CDR3 was defined following IMGT. Highly expanded clones were defined as clonotypes with a frequency above 0.1%. Shannon entropy served as the measure of repertoire diversity, while the Gini coefficient captured V-J evenness. A clonotype found in more than one individual was treated as public. TCRdb ran its own pipeline on the public reads, namely fastp trimming at Q25 and MiXCR clone calling, and kept in-frame beta chains. Rows with a matching CDR3 protein are joined into one entry that keeps the most common DNA and genes. TCRdb assigned the V and J calls; the authors' analysis was not used. This sample gives hundreds of thousands of distinct CDR3 sequences in total; less than 25% of them show up just once. Of the sample, 7% to 10% falls within the top ten clones.

The V end loses 3 bases and the J end loses 3 bases, and a stretch of 11 bases separates them. The germline V gene (reference sequence) supplies CDR1 MNHEY and CDR2 SMNVEV. The CDR3 covers 14 residues, taking in both the cysteine and the phenylalanine. CDR3 DNA is the only sequence kept; it has 42 bases, read in frame from the first base. The full study reports these points: The authors noted that the small sample size was a limitation that may lower accuracy. Persistent Graves' disease patients showed lower TCR Shannon entropy and fewer highly expanded clones than newly diagnosed patients, suggesting clonal expansion. Only peripheral blood was studied, because thyroid tissue, the primary lesion, was inaccessible. TRBV28, TRBJ1-2 and TRBJ2-5 were preferentially used in persistent disease, while TRBV20-1 and TRBJ2-1 were favored in newly diagnosed disease. More public clonotypes were shared among persistent patients (2,741) than among newly diagnosed patients (over 900). Sequencing and analysis were restricted to the TCR beta chain.

The source was peripheral blood mononuclear cells (PBMCs), collected when the disease was refractory, from a patient treated with antithyroid drugs. The TCR comes from a female donor with Graves disease. The sequence is built from TRBV27 and TRBJ1-2; TRBD1 is a possible D gene, resting on 6 matching bases. The sequenced DNA: TGTGCCAGCAGTTTTCAGGGGTTCGACTATGGCTACACCTTC. This yields the protein CASSFQGFDYGYTF.